Below are 28 T cell receptor beta chains sequenced from a single sample in a study of PD-L1 blockade in urothelial cancer. Repertoires were generated with immunoSEQ multiplex PCR, while TCRdb's copy carries only in-frame clones and drops some. The repertoire holds some 30,000 clones, with 87% as singletons. Specimen: PBMCs, collected around atezolizumab (anti-PD-L1) treatment. These receptors were collected from a man aged 45-65 years with urothelial cancer.

The genes are TRBV2 and TRBJ1-5; weak D call: TRBD1 (6 bases). The CDR3 is 16 amino acids. Germline loops: CDR1 SNHLY, CDR2 FYNNEI. Trimming left V 4 bases short and J 2 bases short, with 15 bases between. CDR3 amino acids: CASSARGARGNQPQHF. The CDR3 DNA sequence: TGTGCCAGCAGTGCCCGGGGGGCTAGGGGCAATCAGCCCCAGCATTTT.

Here the CDR3 reads CASSFEVAYNEQFF. CDR3 in DNA: TGTGCCAGCAGCTTCGAAGTAGCCTACAATGAGCAGTTCTTC. This chain connects TRBV5-5 to TRBJ2-1; no clear D gene. The CDR3 contains 14 residues. Trimming took off 2 bases at V and 2 bases at J, with 8 bases between the two ends. Germline V gene sequence: CDR1 SGHKS, CDR2 YYEKEE (reference sequence). The full variable domain, with the rest looked up from reference TRBV5-5 and TRBJ2-1, is DAGVTQSPTHLIKTRGQQVTLRCSPISGHKSVSWYQQVLGQGPQFIFQYYEKEERGRGNFPDRFSARQFPNYSSELNVNALLLGDSALYLCASSFEVAYNEQFFGPGTRLTVL.

The rearrangement links TRBV20-1 to TRBJ2-7; 8 nucleotides agree with TRBD1. Looked up from germline, CDR1 is DFQATT and CDR2 is SNEGSKA (reference sequence). This CDR3 region has 11 residues. Germline trimming cut 6 bases from V and 6 bases from J; bases unmatched to any gene: 4. In nucleotides, the CDR3 is TGCAGTGCGGTGGGACAGGCCGAGCAGTACTTC. This translates into CSAVGQAEQYF.

This clone appeared a single time. V usage is TRBV5-1 and J usage is TRBJ2-3; 8 nucleotides align to TRBD1. Germline lookup yields CDR1 SGHRS and CDR2 YFSETQ. V lost 7 bases, J lost 0 bases, and 7 bases stayed unmatched. This CDR3 is built from 15 residues. CDR3 loop: CASGTGLTSTDTQYF. The CDR3 DNA follows: TGCGCCAGCGGGACAGGACTGACTAGCACAGATACGCAGTATTTT.

This chain connects TRBV4-2 to TRBJ2-3; 16 nucleotides line up with TRBD2. The CDR3 consists of 18 residues. V was clipped by 1 base and J by 4 bases; unmatched bases: 5. Germline-derived CDR1 and CDR2 are LGHNA and YNFKEQ. The CDR3 nucleotides are TGTGCCAGCAGCCAAGTGGGGACTAGCGGGGGGGCCCCAGATACGCAGTATTTT. Protein product: CASSQVGTSGGAPDTQYF.

The rearrangement joins TRBV5-5 to TRBJ1-1, with a weak D call TRBD1 (6 bases). The length of the CDR3 is 12 residues. The V and J ends lost 0 bases and 9 bases respectively, with 9 bases between them. The germline V gene encodes CDR1 SGHKS and CDR2 YYEKEE (reference sequence). CDR3: CASSLGQGKAFF. CDR3 sequence (DNA): TGTGCCAGCAGCTTGGGCCAGGGGAAAGCTTTCTTT.

V is TRBV27 and J is TRBJ2-4; TRBD1 aligns across 7 bases. The CDR3 sequence is 17 residues long. Germline V lookup: CDR1 MNHEY, CDR2 SMNVEV (reference sequence). The ends lost 0 bases at V and 0 bases at J; junction bases unmatched: 5. CDR3 in amino acids: CASSLSWDSIAKNIQYF. For the CDR3, the DNA is TGTGCCAGCAGTTTATCTTGGGACAGCATAGCCAAAAACATTCAGTACTTC.

The chain joins TRBV11-3 to TRBJ1-2; D is perhaps TRBD1 (6 bases). The germline CDR1 and CDR2 sequences are SGHNT and YENEEA. CDR3 length: 11 residues. V was clipped by 10 bases and J by 8 bases, with 14 bases between them. The CDR3 DNA follows: TGTGCCAAGGGGGTAGAAGACGGCTACACCTTC. It yields the protein CAKGVEDGYTF.

This rearrangement joins TRBV7-9 to TRBJ2-1; 10 bases fit TRBD2. V lost 2 bases and J lost 4; bases outside the gene matches: 8. In germline, CDR1 is SEHNR, CDR2 FQNEAQ (reference sequence). CDR3 length: 17 amino acids. CDR3 DNA sequence: TGTGCCAGCAGCTTATCGTCTAGCGGGAGCATATACAATGAGCAGTTCTTC. Protein sequence: CASSLSSSGSIYNEQFF.

This clone has only one observation. As DNA, the CDR3 is TGTGCCAGTAGTACAGGGATTTTGGGCAATCAGCCCCAGCATTTT. Its protein product is CASSTGILGNQPQHF. The chain uses TRBV19 and TRBJ1-5; TRBD1 is a possible D gene (5 bases). This CDR3 comprises 15 residues. V dropped 4 bases and J dropped 2 bases, with 12 bases sitting between them. The germline CDR1 and CDR2 sequences are LNHDA and SQIVND (reference sequence).

The chain recombines TRBV6-5 with TRBJ2-7; 7 nucleotides match TRBD2. CDR1 and CDR2 from the germline V gene are MNHEY and SVGAGI. The CDR3 covers 13 residues. The ends lost 8 bases at V and 4 bases at J; junction bases unmatched: 8. Written as DNA, the CDR3 is TGTGCCAGCGGAGGCGGGAGTCAGTACGAGCAGTACTTC. This sequence encodes CASGGGSQYEQYF.

The V call is TRBV2, the J call TRBJ2-6, with 9 nucleotides matching TRBD2. Germline V gene lookup returns CDR1 SNHLY and CDR2 FYNNEI. The J segment lost 0 bases and the V segment lost 6 bases, leaving 12 bases of the junction unmatched. The CDR3 is made up of 19 amino acids. The CDR3 coding sequence is TGTGCCAGCAGAGTATTAGCGGGGGAGGAAATCTCTGGGGCCAACGTCCTGACTTTC. This sequence encodes CASRVLAGEEISGANVLTF.

This chain uses TRBV5-1 with TRBJ1-2, with 7 nucleotides matching TRBD1. This CDR3 is built from 15 residues. V gave up 0 bases and J gave up 4 bases; unmatched junction bases: 6. Germline CDR1 and CDR2: SGHRS and YFSETQ. The CDR3 loop reads CASSLAGQISYGYTF. The CDR3 DNA reads TGCGCCAGCAGCTTGGCGGGACAGATATCCTATGGCTACACCTTC.

The chain has TRBV5-4 and TRBJ2-1; possible D gene TRBD2, 6 bases. This CDR3 comprises 13 residues. V shed 4 bases and J shed 8 bases, with 13 bases lying between them. Germline CDR1 reads SGHNT; CDR2 reads YYREEE (reference sequence). The CDR3 DNA is TGTGCCAGCAGCCCCACCCGGAGGGATGAGCAGTTCTTC. Protein: CASSPTRRDEQFF.

The rearrangement uses TRBV27 and TRBJ2-7, with unresolved D. Trimming took off 2 bases at V and 2 bases at J, with 13 bases between the two ends. CDR1 and CDR2 (germline): MNHEY, SMNVEV (reference sequence). The CDR3 covers 15 residues. The CDR3 nucleotides are TGTGCCAGCAGTTTAGCGGCAGCAAAAGCCTACGAGCAGTACTTC. Amino acid sequence: CASSLAAAKAYEQYF.

This chain joins TRBV9 and TRBJ2-2; TRBD1 aligns across 7 bases. Trimming cost V 0 bases and J 6 bases; bases outside gene matches: 5. There are 15 residues in the CDR3. CDR1 SGDLS and CDR2 YYNGEE come from the germline V gene. The CDR3 nucleotides read TGTGCCAGCAGCGTAGCTGGCCAGGGGGCCGGGGAGCTGTTTTTT. It is translated as CASSVAGQGAGELFF.

The chain joins TRBV7-2 to TRBJ2-7; the match to TRBD1 covers 11 bases. With 5 bases clipped from V and 2 bases from J, the junction kept 5 bases outside the gene matches. CDR1 is SGHTA and CDR2 is FQGNSA in the germline V gene. CDR3 length: 15 amino acids. The CDR3 bases are TGTGCCAGCAGCGCTGGGACAGGGGGACCCTACGAGCAGTACTTC. Protein product: CASSAGTGGPYEQYF.

The chain has TRBV18 and TRBJ2-4; weak D call: TRBD2 (5 bases). The V gene's germline CDR1 is KGHSH and CDR2 LQKENI. V lost 2 bases and J lost 11, with 16 bases in between. The CDR3 spans 14 residues. Here the CDR3 reads CASSPWGDRSVQYF. The CDR3 DNA reads TGTGCCAGCTCACCATGGGGAGATCGGTCCGTTCAGTACTTC.

This clone turned up a few times. The chain recombines TRBV2 with TRBJ1-6; D unclear. CDR1 SNHLY and CDR2 FYNNEI come from the germline V gene. The ends were cut back, 4 bases at V and 6 bases at J, with 13 bases in the middle. The CDR3 runs to 15 residues. CDR3 in DNA: TGTGCCAGCAGTGTAGCAGCGGCACTTAATTCACCCCTCCACTTT. Encoded protein: CASSVAAALNSPLHF.

Here the CDR3 reads CASSLRRGGETQYF. CDR3 coding DNA: TGTGCCAGCAGCTTAAGGCGGGGCGGGGAGACCCAGTACTTC. The chain has TRBV7-9 and TRBJ2-5, with D tentatively TRBD2 (6 bases). The V end lost 2 bases, the J end lost 5 bases, and 12 bases lay between the germline ends. The CDR3 spans 14 residues. CDR1 is SEHNR, CDR2 FQNEAQ, per germline (reference sequence).

The chain uses TRBV6-6 and TRBJ2-7, with a weak D call TRBD1 (5 bases). The CDR3 consists of 14 residues. V was trimmed by 2 bases and J by 1 base, leaving 9 bases between them. Germline CDR1 reads MNHNY; CDR2 reads SVGAGI (reference sequence). Here the CDR3 reads CASSYLGASYEQYF. The DNA of the CDR3 is TGTGCCAGCAGTTACCTAGGGGCTTCCTACGAGCAGTACTTC.

This clone was recorded only once. V and J are TRBV25-1 and TRBJ2-5; no clear D. V was pared by 3 bases and J by 4 bases, with 15 bases between. Germline V lookup: CDR1 MGHDK, CDR2 SYGVNS. The CDR3 covers 15 residues. CDR3 bases: TGTGCCAGCAGTGATGACTCCCGGTGGAGAGAGACCCAGTACTTC. It codes for CASSDDSRWRETQYF. Looking up the rest from reference TRBV25-1 and TRBJ2-5 gives the full variable domain: EADIYQTPRYLVIGTGKKITLECSQTMGHDKMYWYQQDPGMELHLIHYSYGVNSTEKGDLSSESTVSRIRTEHFPLTLESARPSHTSQYLCASSDDSRWRETQYFGPGTRLLVL.

The rearrangement links TRBV6-1 to TRBJ1-5; the D gene is possibly TRBD1 (5 bases). CDR1 and CDR2 (germline): MNHNS, SASEGT. V shed 0 bases and J shed 2 bases, with 11 bases lying between them. This CDR3 has 16 amino acids. CDR3 residues: CASSEAGGSGNQPQHF. The CDR3 nucleotides read TGTGCCAGCAGTGAAGCGGGGGGAAGTGGCAATCAGCCCCAGCATTTT.

This clone was observed a few times. The chain combines TRBV30 with TRBJ1-2; 9 nucleotides agree with TRBD1. V shed 3 bases, J shed 0 bases, and the junction held 26 bases outside the gene matches. Per the germline V gene, CDR1 is GTSNPN and CDR2 is SVGIG (reference sequence). The CDR3 has 22 residues. CDR3 DNA: TGTGCCTGGAGCGGCTACCGGGACAGGGAAGGAGGGCTAGACTGGTCTAACTATGGCTACACCTTC. As protein: CAWSGYRDREGGLDWSNYGYTF.

V usage is TRBV11-3 and J usage is TRBJ2-2, with 7 bases identical to TRBD2. The V gene's germline CDR1 is SGHNT and CDR2 YENEEA. The CDR3 is made up of 13 amino acids. Trimming cost V 5 bases and J 6 bases; bases outside gene matches: 3. For the CDR3, the DNA is TGTGCCAGCAGCGCACTAGCGTCCGGGGAGCTGTTTTTT. This encodes CASSALASGELFF.

This clone was seen a single time. This chain joins TRBV30 and TRBJ1-5; tentative D call: TRBD1 (6 bases). This CDR3 spans 15 amino acids. V lost 3 bases, J lost 3 bases, and 15 bases lay in between. The germline CDR1 and CDR2 sequences are GTSNPN and SVGIG (reference sequence). This CDR3 is CAWSDTGSYNQPQHF. CDR3 coding DNA: TGTGCCTGGAGCGACACAGGGTCCTACAATCAGCCCCAGCATTTT.

The chain couples TRBV18 to TRBJ1-2; D not resolved. Between the trimmed V and J ends, which lost 6 bases and 0 bases, there was a span of 11 bases. From germline, CDR1 is KGHSH and CDR2 LQKENI. The length of the CDR3 is 14 residues. The CDR3 DNA reads as TGTGCCAGCTCCATCAACGGAGCTAACTATGGCTACACCTTC. It is translated as CASSINGANYGYTF.

This rearrangement joins TRBV6-6 to TRBJ1-5, with TRBD1 matching 7 bases. Germline-derived CDR1 and CDR2 are MNHNY and SVGAGI (reference sequence). The CDR3 sequence is 15 residues long. V shed 8 bases and J 3 bases; nucleotides not matched to a gene: 10. Here the CDR3 DNA reads TGTGCCAGCTCGTTTTACAGGGGTGACAATCAGCCCCAGCATTTT. As protein: CASSFYRGDNQPQHF.